This TCR beta chain was profiled in a study of blood T cell repertoires in COVID-19. Only in-frame clones appear in the TCRdb table, and some are missing; sequencing was by immunoSEQ multiplex PCR. The sample lists under 450,000 clones, 91% occurring once. In terms of age and location, participants ranged from about 18 to 95 years and lived in around 22 US areas. This CDR3 spans 16 amino acids. Trimming took 2 bases from V and 4 from J; bases not matched to a gene: 9. Germline assignment: CDR1 GTSNPN and CDR2 SVGIG (reference sequence). Sequencing input: PBMCs or T cells enriched from blood (not recorded which). The chain combines TRBV30 with TRBJ2-2; 8 nucleotides line up with TRBD1. The TCR sequence derives from a woman aged 40 to 49 who had been exposed to COVID-19. The CDR3 spells CAWSPSRGPPTGELFF. CDR3 DNA: TGTGCCTGGAGTCCATCCAGGGGGCCCCCCACCGGGGAGCTGTTTTTT.